The clone carrying this T cell receptor beta chain was seen a few times. The CDR3 spans 15 residues. V gave up 0 bases and J gave up 12 bases; unmatched junction bases: 11. In germline, CDR1 is SGDLS, CDR2 YYNGEE. The entry originates in a study of metastatic and nonmetastatic thyroid tumors. Study processing details: Building a distant-metastasis classifier for papillary thyroid cancer drew on CDR3 differences across clinicopathological groups. TCRdb ran MiXCR on the PCR reads. The authors' filters were not applied to this entry. Here the sample spans roughly 98,000 clones, around 14% being singletons. Every patient was untreated before thyroid surgery.

Specimen: blood. The gene calls are TRBV9 and TRBJ1-2; 10 bases are shared with TRBD1. The receptor was derived from a female donor with papillary thyroid cancer or a benign thyroid nodule (not recorded which). Some clones in this sample may be carry-over from other donors' samples. As DNA, the CDR3 is TGTGCCAGCAGCGTAGGCCGACAGGGGGCAACGGCCCACACCTTC. Translation: CASSVGRQGATAHTF.